This TCR beta chain was documented in a study of cytomegalovirus exposure and HLA in healthy donors (TCRdb year 2017). Regarding the complete study: An earlier analysis of approximately 640 of the donors reported roughly 300 Gb of sequence data and more than 90 million unique TCR beta sequences from about 179 million T cells. Donor age, sex, ethnicity and CMV serostatus were compiled together with the repertoire data. All discovery cohort repertoires had been generated on a single sequencing platform. In an earlier analysis of more than 550 of the donors, high-throughput TCR beta sequencing was used to judge whether each TCR beta V gene segment behaved as functional or pseudogenic. Four to six DR-DQ haplotypes were handled as single units for association and clustering, since linkage in the cohort was strong. The later analysis used no new phenotypic data to find candidate immune exposures, relying instead on TCR beta sequences and their occurrence across donors. A later analysis re-analyzed previously published TCR beta repertoires from 600 to 850 donors and added high-resolution HLA genotyping to study TCR occurrence patterns. To predict cytomegalovirus infection status, the study brought together high-throughput TCR immunosequencing, statistical association of individual TCRs with disease status, and machine learning. HLA typing covered class I and class II loci at four-digit resolution. Among roughly 400 genotyped donors of the cohort, an average of around 220,000 unique TCR beta nucleotide sequences was sequenced per donor, of which 15% to 20% were non-productive. A later genetic analysis took genome-wide SNP genotypes for about 60% of the roughly 670 donors and used that subset as a discovery cohort. The study was designed to test whether signatures of past pathogen exposure could be identified by cataloging public T cell receptors. Approximately 310 gigabases of sequencing data and tens of millions of unique TCR sequences were included in an early release covering roughly 700 HLA-typed donors. The number of typed donors differed by locus: 629-630 for A, B, C, DRB1 and DQB1; some 500 for DQA1; over 600 for DPA1; and around 490 for DPB1. Along with the approximately 620-subject first cohort, a separate validation cohort of around 120 different subjects was used. Of the approximately 400 genotyped donors, 65% to 90% were placed in the genetic ancestry cluster associated with self-reported Caucasian donors. The T cell repertoires of under 700 subjects were profiled by immunosequencing and related to cytomegalovirus serostatus. On the study overall, not on this receptor specifically: A later analysis found that TCR association rates varied across HLA loci, with DRB1 alleles showing the most associated TCRs and HLA-C alleles the fewest. In an earlier analysis of approximately 590 of the donors, most TCR beta V segments appeared in productive rearrangements about 90% or about 30% of the time, broadly matching IMGT annotations. In vitro tests confirmed that a few of the cytomegalovirus-associated TCR beta chains recognize cytomegalovirus antigens. While some public TCRs were present in many individuals, most TCR sequences turned up only very rarely across donors. The study gave a list of around 170 TCR beta chains associated with cytomegalovirus. For the cohort, immune exposure information was limited to CMV serostatus. According to the authors, the approach could potentially be generalized to other disease states and immunological phenotypes. According to a later analysis, parvovirus B19, influenza, CMV and Epstein-Barr virus appeared linked to several top co-occurrence clusters. Because some donors lacked HLA typing at each locus, the association tests relied only on the typed subset. Some IMGT-functional V segments, including TRBV6-2 and TRBV6-3, could not be told apart with the 87-base-pair reads, so those segments were excluded. V-gene and J-gene trimming of TCR beta chains was associated with a missense DCLRE1C variant in a later genetic analysis, and the association was replicated in an independent cohort. Compared with the roughly 710-donor mean, donors in an Asian-associated ancestry cluster had fewer N-insertions in productive TCRs, according to a later genetic analysis. A further reported finding was that TCR beta sequences accurately predicted the HLA-A and HLA-B alleles for most subjects in the first cohort. A later analysis found that most CMV-associated TCR beta chains appeared HLA-restricted, with HLA associations seemingly driven largely by CMV exposure. The presence/absence analyses assumed that sequencing depth was roughly uniform across donors, and that assumption may not be true. Specific HLA alleles were associated with 16,951 TCR beta sequences at a false discovery rate of 0.05 in a later analysis. Assigning TCR associations to individual alleles was difficult when HLA alleles, especially DR and DQ, strongly co-occurred. Compared with equally common non-associated chains, HLA-associated TCR beta chains in a later analysis were more clonally expanded and had lower generation probabilities. Only TCR beta chains were sequenced in this cohort, and the absence of alpha or paired-chain data limited detectable features. About 15 rarely observed V segments, including chromosome 9 orphons, were excluded from the earlier analysis of some 590 of the donors because counts were too low. Cytomegalovirus status was reported to be diagnosed by the classifier with high specificity and sensitivity in both the original and validation cohorts. The sequencing pipeline was judged likely to have produced a cluster of highly shared sequence variants as a technical artifact. Correlated functional status among segregating V segments might reflect linkage disequilibrium, but an unknown experimental factor could not be ruled out.

In total, over 600 healthy bone marrow donors made up the cohort. At the time of sampling, every cohort member was nominally healthy, though immune exposures that went unrecorded were likely present. The donor was CMV seropositive and belonged to the group of 250 to 350 seropositive cohort members. Every donor gave a peripheral blood sample, and the peripheral blood mononuclear cells from that sample were used for TCR beta sequencing. The Qiagen DNeasy Blood Extraction Kit was used to extract genomic DNA from the blood cell samples. Preparation of the library involved the immunoSEQ multiplex PCR assay. For the multiplex PCR, a mixture combining 60 forward primers for TCR Vbeta segments and 13 reverse primers for TCR Jbeta segments was used. The CDR3 region of rearranged TCR beta genes was amplified from genomic DNA by a multiplex PCR assay. The Illumina HiSeq System was used to sequence the amplified TCR beta libraries as 87-base-pair reads. The study's own analysis went as follows. A later analysis counted 65 million to 90 million unique TCR beta chains across the 650 to 700 repertoires, and 10 million to 12 million of these chains were shared by at least two donors. Raw reads were error-corrected and collapsed into unique sequences with a nearest-neighbor algorithm that merged closely related sequences to remove PCR and sequencing errors. Alignment of CDR3 sequences to IMGT reference sequences was used to assign V, D and J gene segments. For a sequence to be retained, at least a six-nucleotide match to both a V gene segment and a J gene segment was required. A rearrangement counted as productive if the CDR3 had no stop codons and remained in frame with V and J, and every other rearrangement counted as non-productive. Following IMGT convention, CDR3 was defined as the stretch from the second conserved V-encoded cysteine to the conserved J-encoded phenylalanine. In an earlier analysis of 500 to 650 of the donors, sequences lacking an unambiguous match to a single V gene segment were excluded. An earlier analysis of 450 to 650 of the donors called V segments functional above 56.7% productive rearrangements and segregating when the between-donor standard deviation exceeded 5%. A statistical classification framework was built for diagnosing cytomegalovirus status from the catalog of TCR beta chain sequences. A later analysis assigned V and J genes by comparing TCR nucleotide sequences with IMGT/GENE-DB human TR gene sequences. A later analysis assigned CDR3 sequences and most-parsimonious VDJ recombination scenarios with the TCRdist pipeline. In a later analysis, every TCR beta chain was defined by the combination of its CDR3 amino acid sequence and its V-gene family, and reads without a unique V-gene family were dropped. A later analysis removed 500 to 650 highly shared, low-generation-probability nucleotide sequences to deal with suspected cross-contamination and a sequencing artifact. In a later analysis, a clonal expansion index was calculated for each public chain from normalized within-repertoire ranks of inferred template counts. In a later analysis, generation probabilities were computed with a VDJ recombination model fitted to out-of-frame rearrangements, and the resulting probabilities were checked against IGoR. Hypergeometric tests were used in a later analysis to score TCR-TCR, TCR-HLA and TCR-CMV co-occurrence, with a repertoire-size bias correction applied to the TCR pairs. A later analysis estimated false discovery rates by permuting HLA or CMV assignments 20 times. In a later analysis, co-occurring TCRs were grouped using DBSCAN, with TCRdist sequence similarity added in when clustering inside HLA-allele-positive subsets. Co-occurrence clustering excluded repertoires with fewer than 30,000 or more than 120,000 public chains, plus five with anomalous nucleotide sharing. The clones in this table, taken by TCRdb from immuneACCESS, are in-frame only. Not every clone is retained; where verified, under half of the shortfall comes from an unresolved V gene, and the cause of the rest is unknown. That table is the source of V, J and clone size, and D and trimming were worked out from the DNA. Recorded for this sample are 97,000 or so clones; around a tenth of them occurred a single time. Approximately 5.1% of the sample is in the top ten clones.

This clone came up a few times. The specificity of this receptor is unknown. No clone much larger than this one lies a single base away; base qualities are absent. The CDR3 has 15 amino acids, counting the end cysteine and phenylalanine. Left in the record is the CDR3 DNA by itself, 45 bases read in frame from the first base. CDR1 and CDR2, per the germline V gene, are SGHAT and FQNNGV. V and J are truncated by 1 base and 0 bases respectively, leaving an intervening sequence of 10 bases. Recombination joined TRBV11-2 with TRBJ2-7; the D gene cannot be named for sure. The sample comprised PBMCs. The sequence derives from a man aged 50-60 years in good health and CMV-seropositive. CDR3 protein: CASSLAPQDSYEQYF. The DNA sequence follows: TGTGCCAGCAGCTTAGCCCCCCAGGACTCCTACGAGCAGTACTTC.